The subject of this entry is one T cell receptor (beta chain). No antigen is known for it. V lost 5 bases to trimming and J lost 2 bases, with 12 bases between them. The germline V gene has CDR1 KGHSH and CDR2 LQKENI. The CDR3 spans 14 residues. Sequenced with the Oncomine TCR Beta short-read assay was DNA taken from cultured CD4+ T cells. Extraction of genomic DNA was performed on cultured CD4+ T cells. MiXCR was run by TCRdb on the PCR reads, yielding one entry per CDR3 protein. The sample includes 12,000 or so distinct CDR3 sequences, 55% to 70% of them seen just once. These data originate in a study of vaccination and CD4 T cells after COVID-19. Study context: The study enrolled six male and four female convalescents, two of whom were Hispanic. Cells were stimulated with overlapping spike peptides from SARS-CoV-2, HCoV-NL63, HCoV-OC43 and HCoV-229E.

Sample treatment: approximately 10-day PBMC culture with coronavirus spike peptide pools or control peptides (ViraFEST assay). The TCR was taken from a human donor who had recovered from COVID-19. Specimen: CD4+ T cells from blood, cultured in vitro. The chain employs TRBV18 and TRBJ1-2; unclear D gene. This CDR3 is CASSSPPENYGYTF. Here the CDR3 DNA reads TGTGCCAGCTCATCCCCCCCCGAAAACTATGGCTACACCTTC.